The 29 T cell receptor beta chains reported below all come from one sample, sequenced in a study of shared clonotypes between healthy human individuals. Clones were sequenced by immunoSEQ multiplex PCR, and TCRdb holds only the in-frame ones, with some missing. This table has around 1.9 million clones, under 95% appearing once. Naive CD8 cells, CD45RO-negative and positively selected for CCR7, excluded terminally differentiated effector memory CD45RA+ cells. Material: naive CD8+ T cells from PBMCs. Source of these receptors: a man between 18 and 35 years old in good health. Some clones in this sample may be carry-over from other donors' samples.

This chain links TRBV25-1 with TRBJ2-3; no clear D gene. Germline lookup yields CDR1 MGHDK and CDR2 SYGVNS. The CDR3 loop spans 13 amino acids. V gave up 1 base and J gave up 6 bases, with 8 bases separating them. The CDR3 sequence: CASSEFSWDTQYF. CDR3 in DNA: TGTGCCAGCAGTGAATTTTCGTGGGATACGCAGTATTTT.

V is TRBV28 and J is TRBJ1-2; D perhaps matches TRBD1 (6 bases). This CDR3 is built from 13 residues. Trimming stripped 2 bases from V and 8 bases from J, with 12 bases between. Germline CDR1 is MDHEN and CDR2 is SYDVKM. In DNA, the CDR3 is TGTGCCAGCAGTTTAAGGAGGGGGAAGGGCTACACCTTC. It codes for CASSLRRGKGYTF.

The V and J genes are TRBV19 and TRBJ2-7, with a possible D match to TRBD2 (5 bases). CDR1 is LNHDA and CDR2 is SQIVND in the germline V gene (reference sequence). V lost 1 base, J lost 6 bases, and 13 bases lay in between. There are 14 residues in the CDR3. Here the CDR3 DNA reads TGTGCCAGTAGTATAGGAGAGGGTTATCGCGAGCAGTACTTC. Encoded protein: CASSIGEGYREQYF. The variable domain in full, with the rest retrieved from reference TRBV19 and TRBJ2-7, is DGGITQSPKYLFRKEGQNVTLSCEQNLNHDAMYWYRQDPGQGLRLIYYSQIVNDFQKGDIAEGYSVSREKKESFPLTVTSAQKNPTAFYLCASSIGEGYREQYFGPGTRLTVT.

V is TRBV15 and J is TRBJ2-1; D call uncertain. The V gene's germline CDR1 is LNHNV and CDR2 YYDKDF (reference sequence). Trimming removed 8 bases at V and 4 bases at J, with 9 bases between. The CDR3 has 12 amino acids. CDR3 amino acids: CATRDIYNEQFF. The CDR3 coding sequence is TGTGCCACCCGCGACATTTACAATGAGCAGTTCTTC. Filled out from reference TRBV15 and TRBJ2-1, the complete variable domain reads DAMVIQNPRYQVTQFGKPVTLSCSQTLNHNVMYWYQQKSSQAPKLLFHYYDKDFNNEADTPDNFQSRRPNTSFCFLDIRSPGLGDTAMYLCATRDIYNEQFFGPGTRLTVL.

J is TRBJ2-6 and V is TRBV7-6; TRBD2 is a possible D gene (6 bases). Looked up from germline, CDR1 is SGHVS and CDR2 is FNYEAQ. This CDR3 has 19 amino acids. The ends were cut back, 1 base at V and 1 base at J, with 17 bases in the middle. DNA for the CDR3: TGTGCCAGCAGCTTAGACCCTCCCCGTCTAGCGTCTGGGGCCAACGTCCTGACTTTC. This codes for CASSLDPPRLASGANVLTF.

V and J are TRBV7-9 and TRBJ2-7, with 8 bases aligning to TRBD2. CDR3 length: 15 amino acids. V shed 5 bases and J 4 bases; nucleotides not matched to a gene: 10. CDR1 is SEHNR, CDR2 FQNEAQ, per germline (reference sequence). The CDR3 loop is CASSPSGGLGYEQYF. In DNA, the CDR3 is TGTGCCAGCAGCCCCTCGGGGGGGCTGGGGTACGAGCAGTACTTC.

The rearrangement links TRBV27 to TRBJ2-2; tentative D call: TRBD1 (6 bases). The CDR3 is 15 amino acids. CDR1 is MNHEY, CDR2 SMNVEV, per germline (reference sequence). V lost 7 bases and J 4 bases, leaving 16 bases between the germline ends. CDR3 sequence: CASTPIQGPTGELFF. The CDR3 DNA reads as TGTGCCAGCACCCCAATACAGGGACCCACCGGGGAGCTGTTTTTT.

This chain connects TRBV7-8 to TRBJ1-5; D call uncertain. V lost 3 bases and J 1 base, leaving 7 bases between the germline ends. Looked up from germline, CDR1 is SGHVS and CDR2 is FQNEAQ. The CDR3 extends over 14 amino acids. CDR3 coding DNA: TGTGCCAGCAGCTTTGGGCACAGCAATCAGCCCCAGCATTTT. Its protein is CASSFGHSNQPQHF.

This clone has only a few counts. The same CDR3 arises from other DNA sequences in this sample as well. This chain links TRBV7-6 with TRBJ1-1; D gene unclear. The CDR3 has 14 residues. The V end was cut by 1 base, the J end by 0 bases, with 6 bases between. Germline loops: CDR1 SGHVS, CDR2 FNYEAQ. CDR3 DNA: TGTGCCAGCAGCTTAGAACGGATGAACACTGAAGCTTTCTTT. The encoded protein is CASSLERMNTEAFF.

The chain couples TRBV5-1 to TRBJ2-3; D remains ambiguous. V gave up 3 bases and J gave up 2 bases, with 16 bases separating them. The CDR3 covers 16 residues. Germline values: CDR1 SGHRS, CDR2 YFSETQ. The CDR3 is CASSSDLLIPTDTQYF. Here the CDR3 DNA reads TGCGCCAGCAGCTCGGACCTCTTGATCCCCACAGATACGCAGTATTTT.

V is TRBV6-5 and J is TRBJ2-1, with D perhaps matching TRBD2 (5 bases). The CDR3 contains 16 residues. Germline V gene data show CDR1 as MNHEY and CDR2 as SVGAGI. Trimming left V 3 bases short and J 5 bases short, with 17 bases between. As DNA, the CDR3 is TGTGCCAGCAGTTATACTTACACCGGAGGCCACAATGAGCAGTTCTTC. Its translation is CASSYTYTGGHNEQFF.

This sequence joins TRBV5-6 and TRBJ1-1; possibly TRBD1 for D (6 bases). Trimming took 1 base from V and 1 from J, leaving 14 bases between them. CDR1 is SGHDT and CDR2 is YYEEEE in the germline V gene. This CDR3 comprises 16 residues. CDR3 DNA sequence: TGTGCCAGCAGCTTGTCAGGGGCTCTTTGGAACACTGAAGCTTTCTTT. Translation: CASSLSGALWNTEAFF. The entire variable domain, with the rest obtained from reference TRBV5-6 and TRBJ1-1, is as follows: DAGVTQSPTHLIKTRGQQVTLRCSPKSGHDTVSWYQQALGQGPQFIFQYYEEEERQRGNFPDRFSGHQFPNYSSELNVNALLLGDSALYLCASSLSGALWNTEAFFGQGTRLTVV.

The rearrangement links TRBV19 to TRBJ1-5; possible D gene TRBD1, 5 bases. CDR1 is LNHDA and CDR2 is SQIVND in the germline V gene (reference sequence). V lost 8 bases, J lost 4 bases, and 18 bases lay in between. The CDR3 spans 15 residues. This chain's CDR3 is CASGLEGAGNQPQHF. In DNA, the CDR3 is TGTGCCAGTGGTTTAGAAGGGGCAGGGAATCAGCCCCAGCATTTT.

This clone was detected a few times. This chain connects TRBV2 to TRBJ1-1; D is uncertain. The CDR3 consists of 8 residues. V lost 5 bases, J lost 13 bases, and 5 bases lay in between. From germline, CDR1 is SNHLY and CDR2 FYNNEI. CDR3 sequence reads: CASSSGFF. DNA for the CDR3: TGTGCCAGCAGTAGTGGTTTCTTT.

This clone appeared a few times. V usage is TRBV7-2 and J usage is TRBJ1-1; D is undetermined. Trimming removed 1 base at V and 3 bases at J, with 9 bases between. CDR3 length: 14 amino acids. Germline V lookup: CDR1 SGHTA, CDR2 FQGNSA. The chain's CDR3 is CASSLGVGYTEAFF. CDR3 coding DNA: TGTGCCAGCAGCTTAGGTGTGGGGTACACTGAAGCTTTCTTT.

The V and J genes are TRBV29-1 and TRBJ2-1, with 10 bases matching TRBD1. The CDR3 has 16 amino acids. Losses at the gene ends were 4 bases for V and 8 bases for J; bases not matched to a gene: 14. Germline V gene sequence: CDR1 SQVTM, CDR2 ANQGSEA. CDR3 amino acids: CSVVERDRGHPDEQFF. The CDR3 nucleotides are TGCAGCGTTGTGGAGAGGGACAGGGGCCATCCGGATGAGCAGTTCTTC.

The V gene is TRBV6-1, the J gene TRBJ2-7, with unresolved D. V dropped 2 bases and J dropped 2 bases, with 19 bases sitting between them. Germline loops: CDR1 MNHNS, CDR2 SASEGT. There are 17 residues in the CDR3. The CDR3 nucleotides are TGTGCCAGCAGTGAATCTCCTGTAGTCTCCCCGCCCTACGAGCAGTACTTC. Translated: CASSESPVVSPPYEQYF.

The chain uses TRBV28 and TRBJ2-7; D is possibly TRBD1 (5 bases). CDR1 and CDR2 (germline): MDHEN, SYDVKM. CDR3 length equals 12 residues. Trimming removed 7 bases from V and 5 bases from J, with 12 bases in between. The CDR3 DNA follows: TGTGCCAGCAAGGGGCGACCCCACGAGCAGTACTTC. It is translated as CASKGRPHEQYF. Based on the CDR3 plus reference TRBV28 and TRBJ2-7, the full variable domain is DVKVTQSSRYLVKRTGEKVFLECVQDMDHENMFWYRQDPGLGLRLIYFSYDVKMKEKGDIPEGYSVSREKKERFSLILESASTNQTSMYLCASKGRPHEQYFGPGTRLTVT.

The chain links TRBV12-5 to TRBJ1-1; no definite D call. The germline V and J ends were trimmed by 4 bases and 6 bases, with 15 bases remaining between them. Germline CDR1 and CDR2: LGHNT and FRNRAP. This CDR3 spans 14 amino acids. CDR3 region: CASGSERLGPEAFF. Written as DNA, the CDR3 is TGTGCTAGTGGTTCCGAGCGCCTGGGCCCTGAAGCTTTCTTT. Combining the CDR3 with reference TRBV12-5 and TRBJ1-1 gives the whole variable domain DARVTQTPRHKVTEMGQEVTMRCQPILGHNTVFWYRQTMMQGLELLAYFRNRAPLDDSGMPKDRFSAEMPDATLATLKIQPSEPRDSAVYFCASGSERLGPEAFFGQGTRLTVV.

The CDR3, as DNA: TGTGCCCACCAACCTCCCGGGTGGGATGAGCAGTTCTTC. Translating it yields CAHQPPGWDEQFF. The chain links TRBV30 to TRBJ2-1, with unresolved D. The V and J ends lost 8 bases and 8 bases respectively, with 19 bases between them. The CDR3 is 13 residues long. Germline V gives CDR1 GTSNPN, CDR2 SVGIG (reference sequence).

This chain links TRBV27 with TRBJ1-1, with D unclear. V dropped 9 bases and J dropped 0 bases, with 17 bases sitting between them. Germline V gives CDR1 MNHEY, CDR2 SMNVEV (reference sequence). The CDR3 totals 15 residues. The CDR3: CASLNPLDMNTEAFF. The CDR3 nucleotides read TGTGCCAGTCTCAACCCCCTTGATATGAACACTGAAGCTTTCTTT.

The chain couples TRBV28 to TRBJ1-1, with a tentative D call TRBD1 (5 bases). Trimming removed 1 base from V and 7 bases from J, with 13 bases in between. Germline V lookup: CDR1 MDHEN, CDR2 SYDVKM. CDR3 size: 14 residues. Written as DNA, the CDR3 is TGTGCCAGCAGTTTATCAGGGAGTAGTGGTGAAGCTTTCTTT. It is translated as CASSLSGSSGEAFF.

The V call is TRBV4-1, the J call TRBJ2-7; possible D gene TRBD2, 6 bases. V was cut by 4 bases and J by 3 bases, with 13 bases left in between. CDR3 size: 14 residues. Germline values: CDR1 MGHRA, CDR2 YSYEKL. This chain's CDR3 is CASSLLGGSYEQYF. The CDR3 region has the DNA TGCGCCAGCAGCCTGTTGGGGGGAAGCTACGAGCAGTACTTC.

The chain carries TRBV5-5 and TRBJ2-7; 10 positions agree with TRBD2. Germline CDR1 is SGHKS and CDR2 is YYEKEE (reference sequence). The CDR3 sequence is 16 residues long. V gave up 0 bases and J gave up 4 bases; unmatched junction bases: 7. The chain's CDR3 is CASSLAASGRAYEQYF. The CDR3 DNA follows: TGTGCCAGCAGCTTGGCCGCCAGCGGGAGGGCGTACGAGCAGTACTTC.

The chain employs TRBV7-6 and TRBJ2-1; 7 bases agree with TRBD2. The CDR3 totals 16 residues. The germline CDR1 and CDR2 sequences are SGHVS and FNYEAQ. V was pared by 0 bases and J by 4 bases, with 6 bases of the junction left unmatched. In DNA, the CDR3 is TGTGCCAGCAGCTTAGCTTCCGGACTAGTTTACAATGAGCAGTTCTTC. Protein: CASSLASGLVYNEQFF.

This clone has a single count. The chain carries TRBV10-1 and TRBJ2-2; D is possibly TRBD2 (5 bases). The CDR3 runs 16 residues. Trimming cost V 0 bases and J 2 bases, with 10 bases left between them. The germline V gene encodes CDR1 WNHNN and CDR2 SYGVQD (reference sequence). This CDR3 is CASSESAGDNTGELFF. DNA for the CDR3: TGCGCCAGCAGTGAGTCGGCCGGGGATAACACCGGGGAGCTGTTTTTT.

V and J are TRBV28 and TRBJ2-7; D possibly corresponds to TRBD2 (6 bases). Trimming took off 7 bases at V and 10 bases at J, with 14 bases between the two ends. The CDR3 loop spans 11 amino acids. The germline V gene has CDR1 MDHEN and CDR2 SYDVKM. DNA of the CDR3: TGTGCCAGCACCCATCTGGAGGGACAGTACTTC. This codes for CASTHLEGQYF.

In this sample, this clone turned up a few times. V and J are TRBV11-2 and TRBJ2-7; 7 nucleotides agree with TRBD1. J gave up 5 bases and V 1 base, and 5 bases lay outside the gene matches. The germline gives CDR1 SGHAT, CDR2 FQNNGV. CDR3 length: 14 amino acids. The CDR3 here is CASSLAAGGNEQYF. The CDR3 DNA reads as TGTGCCAGCAGCTTAGCGGCAGGGGGTAACGAGCAGTACTTC.

The chain uses TRBV19 and TRBJ1-4; D not resolved. Germline V gene sequence: CDR1 LNHDA, CDR2 SQIVND (reference sequence). The CDR3 length is 14 residues. Trimming shortened V by 3 bases and J by 8 bases, and 13 bases separated the two germline ends. In DNA, the CDR3 is TGTGCCAGTAGTATTCTGGGATTGGGAGAAAAACTGTTTTTT. Protein: CASSILGLGEKLFF.